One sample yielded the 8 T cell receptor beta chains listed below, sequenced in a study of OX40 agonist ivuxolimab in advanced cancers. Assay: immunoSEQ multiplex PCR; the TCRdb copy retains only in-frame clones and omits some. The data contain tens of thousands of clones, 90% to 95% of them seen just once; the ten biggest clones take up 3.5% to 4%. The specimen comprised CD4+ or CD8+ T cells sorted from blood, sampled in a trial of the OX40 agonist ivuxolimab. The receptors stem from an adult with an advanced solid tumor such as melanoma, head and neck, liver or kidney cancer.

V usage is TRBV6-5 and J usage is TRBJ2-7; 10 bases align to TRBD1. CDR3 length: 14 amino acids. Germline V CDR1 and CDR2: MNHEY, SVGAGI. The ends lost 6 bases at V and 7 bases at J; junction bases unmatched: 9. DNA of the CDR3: TGTGCCAGCAGGCTGACAGGGGGCCTGAATGAGCAGTACTTC. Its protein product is CASRLTGGLNEQYF.

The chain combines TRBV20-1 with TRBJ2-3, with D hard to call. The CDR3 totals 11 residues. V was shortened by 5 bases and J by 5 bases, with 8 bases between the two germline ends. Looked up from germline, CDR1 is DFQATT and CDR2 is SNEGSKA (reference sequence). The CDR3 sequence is CSAGIGDTQYF. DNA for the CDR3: TGCAGTGCTGGAATAGGAGATACGCAGTATTTT.

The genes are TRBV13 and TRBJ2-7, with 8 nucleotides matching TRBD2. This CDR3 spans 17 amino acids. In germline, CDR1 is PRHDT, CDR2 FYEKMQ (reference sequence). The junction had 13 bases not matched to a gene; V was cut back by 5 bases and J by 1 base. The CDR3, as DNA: TGTGCCAGCAGCAGCTTAGCGGGACCAGTAGGTTCCTACGAGCAGTACTTC. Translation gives CASSSLAGPVGSYEQYF.

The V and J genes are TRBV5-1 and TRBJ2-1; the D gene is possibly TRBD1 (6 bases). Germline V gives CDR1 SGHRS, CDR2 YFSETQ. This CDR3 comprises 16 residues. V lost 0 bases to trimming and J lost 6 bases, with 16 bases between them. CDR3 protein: CASSLALGAAGNEQFF. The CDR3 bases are TGCGCCAGCAGCTTGGCGTTGGGGGCCGCCGGCAATGAGCAGTTCTTC.

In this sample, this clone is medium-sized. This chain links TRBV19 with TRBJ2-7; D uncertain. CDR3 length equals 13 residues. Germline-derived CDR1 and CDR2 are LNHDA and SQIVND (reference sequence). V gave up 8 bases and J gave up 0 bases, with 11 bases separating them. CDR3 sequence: CASALRSSYEQYF. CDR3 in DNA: TGTGCCAGTGCTTTGAGGAGCTCCTACGAGCAGTACTTC. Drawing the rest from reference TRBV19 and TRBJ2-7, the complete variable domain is DGGITQSPKYLFRKEGQNVTLSCEQNLNHDAMYWYRQDPGQGLRLIYYSQIVNDFQKGDIAEGYSVSREKKESFPLTVTSAQKNPTAFYLCASALRSSYEQYFGPGTRLTVT.

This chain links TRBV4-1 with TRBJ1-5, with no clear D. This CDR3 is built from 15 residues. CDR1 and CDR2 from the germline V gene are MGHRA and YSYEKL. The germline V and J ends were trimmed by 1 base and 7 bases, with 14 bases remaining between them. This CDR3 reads CASSQVLSAAQPQHF. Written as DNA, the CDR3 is TGCGCCAGCAGCCAAGTACTATCGGCGGCACAGCCCCAGCATTTT.

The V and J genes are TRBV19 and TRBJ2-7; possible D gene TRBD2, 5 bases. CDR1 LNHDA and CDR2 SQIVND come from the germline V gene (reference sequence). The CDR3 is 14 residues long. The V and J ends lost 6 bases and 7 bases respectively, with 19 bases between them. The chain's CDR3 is CASRGRGSPEEQYF. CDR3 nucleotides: TGTGCCAGTAGGGGTAGAGGGAGTCCCGAAGAGCAGTACTTC.

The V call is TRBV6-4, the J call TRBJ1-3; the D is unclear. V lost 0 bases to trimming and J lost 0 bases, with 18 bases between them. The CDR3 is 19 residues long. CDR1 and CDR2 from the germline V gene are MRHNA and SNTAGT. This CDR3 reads CASSDSSPTVRSSGNTIYF. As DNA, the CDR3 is TGTGCCAGCAGTGACTCCTCCCCTACTGTTCGATCCTCTGGAAACACCATATATTTT.